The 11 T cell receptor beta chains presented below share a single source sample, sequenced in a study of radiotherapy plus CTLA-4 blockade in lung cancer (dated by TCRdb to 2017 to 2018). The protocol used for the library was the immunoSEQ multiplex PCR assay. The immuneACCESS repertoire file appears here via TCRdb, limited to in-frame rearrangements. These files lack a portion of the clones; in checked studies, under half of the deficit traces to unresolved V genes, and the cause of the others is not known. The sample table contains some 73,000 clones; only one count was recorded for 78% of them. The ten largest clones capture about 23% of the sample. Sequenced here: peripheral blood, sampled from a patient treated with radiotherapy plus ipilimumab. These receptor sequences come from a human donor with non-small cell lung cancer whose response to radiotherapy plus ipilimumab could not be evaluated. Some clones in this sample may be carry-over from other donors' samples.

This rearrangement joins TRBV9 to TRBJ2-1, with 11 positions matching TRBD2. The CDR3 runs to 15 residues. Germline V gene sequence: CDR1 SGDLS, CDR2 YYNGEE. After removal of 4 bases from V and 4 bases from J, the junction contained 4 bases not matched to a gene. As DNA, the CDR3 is TGTGCCAGCAGCCCCAGACTAGCGGGGTACAATGAGCAGTTCTTC. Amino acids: CASSPRLAGYNEQFF.

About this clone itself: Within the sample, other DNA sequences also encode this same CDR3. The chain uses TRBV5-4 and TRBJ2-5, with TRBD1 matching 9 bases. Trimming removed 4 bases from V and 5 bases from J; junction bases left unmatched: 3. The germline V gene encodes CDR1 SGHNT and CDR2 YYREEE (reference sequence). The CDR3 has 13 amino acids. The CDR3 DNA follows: TGTGCCAGCAGCCTTGGACAGGGGGAGACCCAGTACTTC. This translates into CASSLGQGETQYF.

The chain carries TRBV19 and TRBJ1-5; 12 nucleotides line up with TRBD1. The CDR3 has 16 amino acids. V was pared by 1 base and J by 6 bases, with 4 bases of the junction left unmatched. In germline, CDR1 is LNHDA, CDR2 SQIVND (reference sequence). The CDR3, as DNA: TGTGCCAGTAGTATAGGGGACAGGGGGCAGGGTCAGCCCCAGCATTTT. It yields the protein CASSIGDRGQGQPQHF. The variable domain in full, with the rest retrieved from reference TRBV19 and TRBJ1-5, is DGGITQSPKYLFRKEGQNVTLSCEQNLNHDAMYWYRQDPGQGLRLIYYSQIVNDFQKGDIAEGYSVSREKKESFPLTVTSAQKNPTAFYLCASSIGDRGQGQPQHFGDGTRLSIL.

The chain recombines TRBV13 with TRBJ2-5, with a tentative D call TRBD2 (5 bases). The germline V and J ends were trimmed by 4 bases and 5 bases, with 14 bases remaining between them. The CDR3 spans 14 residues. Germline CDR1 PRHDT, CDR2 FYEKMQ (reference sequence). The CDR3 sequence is CASSSHSTGETQYF. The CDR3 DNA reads TGTGCCAGCAGCTCACACTCGACGGGGGAGACCCAGTACTTC.

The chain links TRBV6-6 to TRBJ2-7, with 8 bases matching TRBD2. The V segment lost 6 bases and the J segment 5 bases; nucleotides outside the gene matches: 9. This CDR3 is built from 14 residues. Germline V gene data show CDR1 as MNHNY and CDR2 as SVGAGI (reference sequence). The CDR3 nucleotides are TGTGCCAGCAGGGATGTAGCGGGGAGCGACGAGCAGTACTTC. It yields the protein CASRDVAGSDEQYF.

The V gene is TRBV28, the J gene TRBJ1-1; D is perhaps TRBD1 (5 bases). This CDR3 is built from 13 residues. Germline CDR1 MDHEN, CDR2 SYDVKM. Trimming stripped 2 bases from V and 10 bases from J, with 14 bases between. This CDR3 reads CASSLGVGGAAFF. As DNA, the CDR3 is TGTGCCAGCAGTTTAGGGGTCGGCGGGGCAGCTTTCTTT.

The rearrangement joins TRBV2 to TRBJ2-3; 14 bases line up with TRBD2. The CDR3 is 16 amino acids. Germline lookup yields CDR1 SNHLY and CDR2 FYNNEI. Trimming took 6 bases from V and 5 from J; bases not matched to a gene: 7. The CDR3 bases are TGTGCCAGCAGATCGGGACTAGCGGGAGTTCTAGATACGCAGTATTTT. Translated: CASRSGLAGVLDTQYF.

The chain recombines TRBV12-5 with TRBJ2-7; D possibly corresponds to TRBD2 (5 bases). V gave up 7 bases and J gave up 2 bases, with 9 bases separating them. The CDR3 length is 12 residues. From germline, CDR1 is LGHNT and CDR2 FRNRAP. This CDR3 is CASAGETYEQYF. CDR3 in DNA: TGTGCTAGTGCCGGGGAGACCTACGAGCAGTACTTC.

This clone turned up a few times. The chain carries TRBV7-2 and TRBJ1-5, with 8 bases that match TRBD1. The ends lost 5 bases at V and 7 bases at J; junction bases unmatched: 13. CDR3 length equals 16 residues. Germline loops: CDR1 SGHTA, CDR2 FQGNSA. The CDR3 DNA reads TGTGCCAGCAGCGATTCTCCTGGACAGGGTCGACAGCCCCAGCATTTT. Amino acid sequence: CASSDSPGQGRQPQHF.

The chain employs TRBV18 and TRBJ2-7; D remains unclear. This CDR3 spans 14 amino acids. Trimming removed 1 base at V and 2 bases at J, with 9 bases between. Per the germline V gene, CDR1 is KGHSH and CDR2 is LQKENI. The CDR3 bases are TGTGCCAGCTCACCACAAAACAGCCCCTACGAGCAGTACTTC. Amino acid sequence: CASSPQNSPYEQYF.

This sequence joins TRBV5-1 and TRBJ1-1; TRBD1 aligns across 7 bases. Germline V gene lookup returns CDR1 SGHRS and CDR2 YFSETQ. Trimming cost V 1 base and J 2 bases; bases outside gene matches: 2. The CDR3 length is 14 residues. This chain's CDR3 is CASSLRQGNTEAFF. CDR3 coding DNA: TGCGCCAGCAGCTTGAGACAGGGTAACACTGAAGCTTTCTTT.